Listed below are T cell receptor beta chains from one sample, sequenced in a study of blood T cell repertoires in COVID-19. Clones were read by immunoSEQ multiplex PCR, and TCRdb kept only the in-frame ones, dropping some. Of about 45,000 clones in the sample, over 75% were seen once. Input material: peripheral blood. The receptors were gathered from a woman older than 75 with acute or convalescent COVID-19. Both conserved end residues are part of each CDR3. The D gene is left open where the match is weak. Clone size is given for some rows only: seen once, a few or many times, or a class if the clone is expanded.

.,TRBV28,.,TRBJ2-3,CASSILAGGTDTQYF,TGTGCCAGCAGTATCCTCGCCGGAGGTACAGATACGCAGTATTTT
.,TRBV11-2,once,TRBJ1-2,CASSQTTGFLYGYTF,TGTGCCAGCAGCCAGACTACAGGGTTCTTATATGGCTACACCTTC
.,TRBV5-1,.,TRBJ1-3,CASSLGSVSGNTIYF,TGCGCCAGCAGCTTGGGGAGTGTCTCTGGAAACACCATATATTTT
.,TRBV27,.,TRBJ2-1,CASSNGDIYNEQFF,TGTGCCAGCAGTAACGGGGACATATACAATGAGCAGTTCTTC
TRBD2,TRBV2,.,TRBJ2-4,CASSEGGGGGKNIQYF,TGTGCCAGCAGTGAAGGCGGTGGGGGGGGAAAAAACATTCAGTACTTC
.,TRBV11-3,.,TRBJ2-2,CASSHPGGELFF,TGTGCCAGCAGCCACCCAGGAGGGGAGCTGTTTTTT
TRBD2,TRBV2,once,TRBJ2-1,CASINQAGGYNEQFF,TGTGCCAGCATTAATCAAGCGGGAGGGTACAATGAGCAGTTCTTC
.,TRBV3-1/TRBV3-2,.,TRBJ2-2,CASSRVAANTGELFF,TGTGCCAGCAGCCGGGTAGCGGCGAACACCGGGGAGCTGTTTTTT
TRBD2,TRBV10-2,.,TRBJ2-1,CASSESGTRANEQFF,TGCGCCAGCAGTGAGTCCGGGACTAGGGCCAATGAGCAGTTCTTC
TRBD1,TRBV28,.,TRBJ2-7,CASSPFVGGVTYEQYF,TGTGCCAGCAGTCCGTTCGTAGGGGGCGTTACCTACGAGCAGTACTTC
.,TRBV2,.,TRBJ1-6,CASSGSGRFSPLHF,TGTGCCAGCAGTGGTTCGGGGAGATTTTCACCCCTCCACTTT
TRBD2,TRBV5-1,.,TRBJ2-1,CASTSSGSSYNEQFF,TGCGCCAGCACCTCTAGCGGGAGCTCCTACAATGAGCAGTTCTTC
TRBD1,TRBV5-1,.,TRBJ2-1,CASSSHQGVNNEQFF,TGCGCCAGCAGCTCCCACCAGGGGGTCAACAATGAGCAGTTCTTC
.,TRBV10-3,few,TRBJ1-2,CAINNDRNYGYTF,TGTGCCATCAATAACGACAGGAACTATGGCTACACCTTC
TRBD2,TRBV30,.,TRBJ2-7,CAWSVGGSLSYEQYF,TGTGCCTGGAGTGTCGGCGGGAGCCTCTCCTACGAGCAGTACTTC
.,TRBV20-1,.,TRBJ1-1,CSASRNTEAFF,TGCAGTGCCAGTCGGAACACTGAAGCTTTCTTT
.,TRBV3-1/TRBV3-2,few,TRBJ2-3,CASSKGGADTQYF,TGTGCCAGCAGCAAAGGGGGAGCAGATACGCAGTATTTT
TRBD2,TRBV5-1,.,TRBJ2-5,CASSLALAGKETQYF,TGCGCCAGCAGCTTGGCCCTAGCGGGTAAAGAGACCCAGTACTTC
.,TRBV5-1,.,TRBJ1-1,CASSLLRAENTEAFF,TGCGCCAGCAGCTTGTTGAGGGCCGAGAACACTGAAGCTTTCTTT
TRBD1,TRBV5-4,.,TRBJ1-2,CASSLGQGDYGYTF,TGTGCCAGCAGCCTGGGACAGGGTGACTATGGCTACACCTTC
.,TRBV15,.,TRBJ1-4,CATARRVTNEKLFF,TGTGCCACCGCGCGGCGCGTAACTAATGAAAAACTGTTTTTT
.,TRBV6-2/TRBV6-3,once,TRBJ2-7,CASSYQGSWGDEQYF,TGTGCCAGCAGTTACCAGGGGAGTTGGGGCGACGAGCAGTACTTC
.,TRBV7-2,once,TRBJ1-6,CASSSQGYNSPLHF,TGTGCCAGCAGCTCACAGGGATATAATTCACCCCTCCACTTT
.,TRBV18,.,TRBJ2-7,CASSPPNLREQYF,TGTGCCAGCTCACCACCGAACTTGCGCGAGCAGTACTTC
TRBD1,TRBV3-1/TRBV3-2,.,TRBJ2-3,CASSQGPDRAVGNTQYF,TGTGCCAGCAGCCAAGGTCCCGACAGGGCCGTAGGAAATACGCAGTATTTT
TRBD2,TRBV13,.,TRBJ2-1,CASSSRLSGLEVNEQFF,TGTGCCAGCAGCTCCCGTCTCTCGGGACTAGAAGTCAATGAGCAGTTCTTC
.,TRBV7-5,few,TRBJ1-5,CVRSKTGLSNQPQHF,TGTGTCAGAAGCAAGACAGGGCTTAGCAATCAGCCCCAGCATTTT
.,TRBV11-3,.,TRBJ2-1,CASSFERGNEQFF,TGTGCCAGCAGCTTTGAGCGAGGCAATGAGCAGTTCTTC
.,TRBV30,many,TRBJ2-4,CAWSVAGAKNIQYF,TGTGCCTGGAGTGTAGCGGGAGCCAAAAACATTCAGTACTTC
.,TRBV30,once,TRBJ1-2,CAWSLTGIHGYTF,TGTGCCTGGAGCCTAACAGGTATACATGGCTACACCTTC
TRBD1,TRBV4-2,.,TRBJ2-6,CASSQDFQGVSGANVLTF,TGTGCCAGCAGCCAAGATTTTCAGGGGGTCTCTGGGGCCAACGTCCTGACTTTC
.,TRBV6-5,.,TRBJ2-7,CASSLRRAGTYEQYF,TGTGCCAGCAGTCTCCGGAGGGCAGGGACCTACGAGCAGTACTTC
.,TRBV7-6,.,TRBJ2-1,CASSPEAVGYNEQFF,TGTGCCAGCAGCCCTGAGGCCGTAGGATACAATGAGCAGTTCTTC
.,TRBV7-2,.,TRBJ1-1,CASSLVRGVSNTEAFF,TGTGCCAGCAGCTTAGTTCGAGGTGTCAGCAACACTGAAGCTTTCTTT
TRBD2,TRBV2,.,TRBJ2-3,CASSEPTSGSAWGTQYF,TGTGCCAGCAGTGAACCCACTAGCGGGAGCGCCTGGGGTACGCAGTATTTT
.,TRBV28,.,TRBJ2-2,CASTSGWRTGELFF,TGTGCCAGCACGTCGGGGTGGCGGACCGGGGAGCTGTTTTTT
.,TRBV5-1,.,TRBJ1-1,CASSQGGGLNTEAFF,TGCGCCAGCAGCCAAGGGGGAGGGCTGAACACTGAAGCTTTCTTT
.,TRBV3-1/TRBV3-2,.,TRBJ2-7,CASSPIGNYEQYF,TGTGCCAGCAGCCCCATCGGGAACTACGAGCAGTACTTC
.,TRBV5-1,once,TRBJ2-3,CASSLSSGTGWDTQYF,TGCGCCAGCAGCTTGAGTAGCGGGACAGGGTGGGATACGCAGTATTTT
.,TRBV5-6,.,TRBJ1-4,CASSSVQGSNEKLFF,TGTGCCAGCAGCTCGGTTCAGGGTAGCAATGAAAAACTGTTTTTT
.,TRBV3-1/TRBV3-2,.,TRBJ2-7,CASSPPDISYEQYF,TGTGCCAGCAGCCCCCCGGACATATCCTACGAGCAGTACTTC
TRBD1,TRBV19,.,TRBJ1-6,CASNTATGSNSPLHF,TGTGCCAGTAACACTGCGACAGGGAGCAATTCACCCCTCCACTTT
TRBD1,TRBV15,.,TRBJ1-4,CATGDRGNEKLFF,TGTGCCACCGGGGACAGGGGTAATGAAAAACTGTTTTTT
TRBD1,TRBV2,.,TRBJ2-7,CASVWDRVYEQYF,TGTGCCAGTGTATGGGACAGAGTCTACGAGCAGTACTTC
.,TRBV19,.,TRBJ1-2,CASSSGFGYTF,TGTGCCAGTAGTTCAGGTTTCGGCTACACCTTC
.,TRBV7-8,.,TRBJ2-7,CASAIPGVDEQYF,TGTGCCAGCGCCATCCCGGGAGTGGACGAGCAGTACTTC
.,TRBV5-1,.,TRBJ2-3,CASSFTASTSTDTQYF,TGCGCCAGCAGCTTCACAGCATCCACTAGCACAGATACGCAGTATTTT
.,TRBV5-1,.,TRBJ1-2,CASSLMRGATYGYTF,TGCGCCAGCAGCCTAATGCGGGGAGCGACCTATGGCTACACCTTC
TRBD2,TRBV10-1,few,TRBJ2-7,CASSPLAGAHYEQYF,TGCGCCAGCAGCCCCTTAGCGGGGGCTCACTACGAGCAGTACTTC
TRBD2,TRBV10-3,.,TRBJ2-3,CATRRTSGPSTDTQYF,TGTGCCACCAGGCGAACTAGCGGACCTAGCACAGATACGCAGTATTTT
.,TRBV3-1/TRBV3-2,.,TRBJ1-1,CASSQDVGQGAFF,TGTGCCAGCAGCCAAGACGTGGGCCAAGGAGCTTTCTTT